This T cell receptor (beta chain) emerged from a study of T cell repertoires in cytomegalovirus infection. CDR3 length: 15 residues. The V and J ends lost 4 bases and 4 bases respectively, with 15 bases between them. The germline V gene encodes CDR1 MNHEY and CDR2 SVGEGT. TCRdb processed the reads anew with MiXCR; each CDR3 protein has one entry. The top ten clones hold around 12% of a sample with around 750,000 distinct CDR3 sequences, approximately 32% of them seen once. As to this clonotype: Its antigen is not known.

Specimen: cultured CD8+ T cells from PBMCs, collected from culture after CMV antigen stimulation. V gene TRBV6-2 or TRBV6-3 combines with J gene TRBJ2-3, with D perhaps matching TRBD2 (7 bases). The clonotype comes from a human donor in good health (CMV status not recorded). Some clones in this sample may be carry-over from other donors' samples. The CDR3 DNA follows: TGTGCCAGCAGTTTGAGAGGGAGGGGGGCAGATACGCAGTATTTT. Amino acid sequence: CASSLRGRGADTQYF.